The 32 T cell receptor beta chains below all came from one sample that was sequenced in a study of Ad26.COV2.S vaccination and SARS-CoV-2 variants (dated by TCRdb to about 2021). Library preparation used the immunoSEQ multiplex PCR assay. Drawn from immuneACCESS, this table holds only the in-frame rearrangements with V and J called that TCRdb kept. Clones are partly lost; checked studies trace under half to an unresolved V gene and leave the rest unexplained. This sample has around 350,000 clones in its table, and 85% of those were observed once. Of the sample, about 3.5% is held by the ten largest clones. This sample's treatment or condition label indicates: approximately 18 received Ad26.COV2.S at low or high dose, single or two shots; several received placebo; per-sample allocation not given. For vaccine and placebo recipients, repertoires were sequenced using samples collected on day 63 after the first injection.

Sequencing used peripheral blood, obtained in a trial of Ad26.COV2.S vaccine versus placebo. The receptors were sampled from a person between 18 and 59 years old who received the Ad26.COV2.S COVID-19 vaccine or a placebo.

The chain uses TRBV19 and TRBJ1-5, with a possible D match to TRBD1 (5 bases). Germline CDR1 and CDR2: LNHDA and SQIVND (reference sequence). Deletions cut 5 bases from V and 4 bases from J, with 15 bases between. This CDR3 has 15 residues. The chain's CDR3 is CASSGGDWLNQPQHF. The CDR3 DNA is TGTGCCAGTAGTGGAGGGGACTGGTTAAATCAGCCCCAGCATTTT.

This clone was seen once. CDR3: CASSSSGTGGYEQYF. CDR3 sequence (DNA): TGTGCCAGCAGCTCTTCCGGGACAGGGGGCTACGAGCAGTACTTC. The chain couples TRBV5-4 to TRBJ2-7; 11 bases fit TRBD1. Trimming took 3 bases from V and 3 from J; bases not matched to a gene: 5. CDR1 and CDR2 (germline): SGHNT, YYREEE (reference sequence). This CDR3 comprises 15 residues.

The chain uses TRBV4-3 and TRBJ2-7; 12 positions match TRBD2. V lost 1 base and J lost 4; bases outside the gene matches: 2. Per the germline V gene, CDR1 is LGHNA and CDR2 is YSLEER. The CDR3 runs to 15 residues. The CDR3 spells CASSQGLAGDYEQYF. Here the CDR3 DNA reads TGCGCCAGCAGCCAAGGACTAGCGGGAGATTACGAGCAGTACTTC.

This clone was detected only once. In DNA, the CDR3 is TGTGCCACCAGCAGAGGGGACAGGGGGGAAGATACGCAGTATTTT. As protein: CATSRGDRGEDTQYF. The V and J genes are TRBV15 and TRBJ2-3; TRBD1 agrees at 11 bases. Germline V gene data show CDR1 as LNHNV and CDR2 as YYDKDF (reference sequence). This CDR3 has 15 residues. Germline trimming cut 1 base from V and 5 bases from J; bases unmatched to any gene: 2.

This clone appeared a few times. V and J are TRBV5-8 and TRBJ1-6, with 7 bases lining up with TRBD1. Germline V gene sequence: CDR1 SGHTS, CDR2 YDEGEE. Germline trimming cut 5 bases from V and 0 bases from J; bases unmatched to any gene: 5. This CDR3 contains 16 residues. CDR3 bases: TGTGCCAGCAGGCCAGACAGGGTCTCCTATAATTCACCCCTCCACTTT. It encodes CASRPDRVSYNSPLHF.

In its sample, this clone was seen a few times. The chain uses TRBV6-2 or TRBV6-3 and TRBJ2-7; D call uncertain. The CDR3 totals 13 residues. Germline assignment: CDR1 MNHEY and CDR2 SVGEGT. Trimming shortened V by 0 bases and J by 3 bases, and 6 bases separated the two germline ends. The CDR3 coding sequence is TGTGCCAGCAGTTACTCCTGGTACTACGAGCAGTACTTC. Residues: CASSYSWYYEQYF.

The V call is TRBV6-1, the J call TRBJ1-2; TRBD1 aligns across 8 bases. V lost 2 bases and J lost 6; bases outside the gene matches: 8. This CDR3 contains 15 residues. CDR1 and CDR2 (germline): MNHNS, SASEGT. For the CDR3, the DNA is TGTGCCAGCAGTGAATGGGACAGGTCAATCCATGGCTACACCTTC. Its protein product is CASSEWDRSIHGYTF.

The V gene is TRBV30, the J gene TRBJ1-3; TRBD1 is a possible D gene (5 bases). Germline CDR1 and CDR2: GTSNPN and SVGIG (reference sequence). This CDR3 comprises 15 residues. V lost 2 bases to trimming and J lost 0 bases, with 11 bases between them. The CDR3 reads CAWSRDGYSGNTIYF. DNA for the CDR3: TGTGCCTGGAGTAGGGACGGCTACTCTGGAAACACCATATATTTT.

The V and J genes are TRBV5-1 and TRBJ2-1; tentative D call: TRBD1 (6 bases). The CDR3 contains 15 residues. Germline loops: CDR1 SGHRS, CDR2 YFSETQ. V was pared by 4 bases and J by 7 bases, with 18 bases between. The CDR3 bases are TGCGCCAGCAGCATGACAGGAACCCTTATAAATGAGCAGTTCTTC. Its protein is CASSMTGTLINEQFF.

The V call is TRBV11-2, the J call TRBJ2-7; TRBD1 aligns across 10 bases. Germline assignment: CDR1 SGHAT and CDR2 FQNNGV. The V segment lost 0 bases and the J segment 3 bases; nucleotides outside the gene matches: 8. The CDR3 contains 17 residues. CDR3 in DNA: TGTGCCAGCAGCTTAGACACTAGACAGGGGGCAAACTACGAGCAGTACTTC. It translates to CASSLDTRQGANYEQYF.

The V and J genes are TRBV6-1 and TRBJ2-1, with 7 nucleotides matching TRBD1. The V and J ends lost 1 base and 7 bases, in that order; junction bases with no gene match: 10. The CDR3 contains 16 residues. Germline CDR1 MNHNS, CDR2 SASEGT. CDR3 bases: TGTGCCAGCAGTGAAGTTCCAGGGGGAAACCTAAATGAGCAGTTCTTC. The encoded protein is CASSEVPGGNLNEQFF.

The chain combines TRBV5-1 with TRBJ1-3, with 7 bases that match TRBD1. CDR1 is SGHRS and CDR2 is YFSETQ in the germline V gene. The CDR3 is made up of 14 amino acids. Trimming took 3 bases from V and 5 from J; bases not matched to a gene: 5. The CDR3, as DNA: TGCGCCAGCAGCTCCGGACAGGAACGAAACACCATATATTTT. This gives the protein CASSSGQERNTIYF.

The DNA for the CDR3 is TGTGCCAGCAGCCGGACTAGTGGGGGGGCCGAGCAGTACTTC. Amino acids: CASSRTSGGAEQYF. The rearrangement uses TRBV14 and TRBJ2-7; D perhaps matches TRBD2 (7 bases). The CDR3 totals 14 residues. The germline gives CDR1 SGHDN, CDR2 FVKESK. V shed 4 bases and J shed 6 bases, with 16 bases lying between them.

In nucleotides, the CDR3 is TGTGCCAGCAGCATCAGGGGGGGGAATGAAAAACTGTTTTTT. This codes for CASSIRGGNEKLFF. This rearrangement joins TRBV13 to TRBJ1-4, with 7 bases fitting TRBD1. The V gene's germline CDR1 is PRHDT and CDR2 FYEKMQ (reference sequence). V lost 5 bases, J lost 5 bases, and 5 bases stayed unmatched. The CDR3 has 14 amino acids.

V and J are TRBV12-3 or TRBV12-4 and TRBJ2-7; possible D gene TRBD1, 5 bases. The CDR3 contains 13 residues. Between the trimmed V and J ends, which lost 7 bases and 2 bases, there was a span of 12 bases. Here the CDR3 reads CASTQTAPYEQYF. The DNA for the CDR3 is TGTGCCAGCACCCAGACAGCGCCCTACGAGCAGTACTTC.

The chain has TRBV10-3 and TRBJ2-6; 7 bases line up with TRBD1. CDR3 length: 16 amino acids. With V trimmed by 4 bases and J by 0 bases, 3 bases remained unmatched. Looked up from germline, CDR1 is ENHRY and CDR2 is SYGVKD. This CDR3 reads CAISGDSYSGANVLTF. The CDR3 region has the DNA TGTGCCATCAGTGGGGACAGCTACTCTGGGGCCAACGTCCTGACTTTC.

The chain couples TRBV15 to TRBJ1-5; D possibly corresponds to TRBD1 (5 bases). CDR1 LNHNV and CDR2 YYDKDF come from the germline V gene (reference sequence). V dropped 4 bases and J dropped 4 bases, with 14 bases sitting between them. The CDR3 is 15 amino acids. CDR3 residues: CATSTVGTKNQPQHF. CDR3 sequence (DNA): TGTGCCACCAGCACTGTAGGGACGAAGAATCAGCCCCAGCATTTT.

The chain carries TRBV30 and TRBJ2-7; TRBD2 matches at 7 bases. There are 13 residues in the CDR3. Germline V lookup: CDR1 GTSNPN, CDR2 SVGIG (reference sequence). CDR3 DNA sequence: TGTGCGTCCGTAGGCGGGAGCTCCTACGAGCAGTACTTC. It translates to CASVGGSSYEQYF.

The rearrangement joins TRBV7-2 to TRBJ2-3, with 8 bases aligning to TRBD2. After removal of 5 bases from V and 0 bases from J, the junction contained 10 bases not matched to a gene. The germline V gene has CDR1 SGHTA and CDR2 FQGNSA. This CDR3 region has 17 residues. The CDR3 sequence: CASSHTGGEDSTDTQYF. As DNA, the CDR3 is TGTGCCAGCAGCCATACGGGGGGGGAAGATAGCACAGATACGCAGTATTTT. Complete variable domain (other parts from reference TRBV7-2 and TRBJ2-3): GAGVSQSPSNKVTEKGKDVELRCDPISGHTALYWYRQSLGQGLEFLIYFQGNSAPDKSGLPSDRFSAERTGGSVSTLTIQRTQQEDSAVYLCASSHTGGEDSTDTQYFGPGTRLTVL.

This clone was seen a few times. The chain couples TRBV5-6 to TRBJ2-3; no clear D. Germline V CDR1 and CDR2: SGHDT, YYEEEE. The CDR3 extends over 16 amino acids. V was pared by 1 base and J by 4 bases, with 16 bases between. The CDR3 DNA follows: TGTGCCAGCAGCTTGTCCCGAAGGGTAGTCCCAGATACGCAGTATTTT. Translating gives CASSLSRRVVPDTQYF.

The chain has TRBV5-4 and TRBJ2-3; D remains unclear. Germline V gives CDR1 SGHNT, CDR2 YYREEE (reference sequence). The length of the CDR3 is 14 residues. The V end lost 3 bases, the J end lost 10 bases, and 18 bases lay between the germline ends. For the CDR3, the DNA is TGTGCCAGCAGCTATGAGCAGGTAACGGATCCGCAGTATTTT. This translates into CASSYEQVTDPQYF. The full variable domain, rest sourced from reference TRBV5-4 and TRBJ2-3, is ETGVTQSPTHLIKTRGQQVTLRCSSQSGHNTVSWYQQALGQGPQFIFQYYREEENGRGNFPPRFSGLQFPNYSSELNVNALELDDSALYLCASSYEQVTDPQYFGPGTRLTVL.

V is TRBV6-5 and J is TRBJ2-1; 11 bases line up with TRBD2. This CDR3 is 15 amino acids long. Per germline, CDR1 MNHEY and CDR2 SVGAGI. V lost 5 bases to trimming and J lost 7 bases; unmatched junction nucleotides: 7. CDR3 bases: TGTGCCAGCAGTCTTAGCGGGGGGGCCGGTAATGAGCAGTTCTTC. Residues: CASSLSGGAGNEQFF.

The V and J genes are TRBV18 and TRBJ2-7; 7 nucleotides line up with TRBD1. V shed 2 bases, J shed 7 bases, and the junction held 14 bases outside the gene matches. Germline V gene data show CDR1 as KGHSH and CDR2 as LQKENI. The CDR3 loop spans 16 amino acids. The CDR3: CASSPSLQTGTGEQYF. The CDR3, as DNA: TGTGCCAGCTCACCAAGCCTCCAGACAGGGACCGGGGAGCAGTACTTC.

The CDR3 loop is CASATGDRGKTDTQYF. The CDR3 DNA is TGTGCCAGCGCCACTGGGGACAGGGGGAAAACAGATACGCAGTATTTT. This sequence joins TRBV7-8 and TRBJ2-3; 11 bases match TRBD1. Trimming took 8 bases from V and 3 from J; bases not matched to a gene: 10. The germline V gene encodes CDR1 SGHVS and CDR2 FQNEAQ. The CDR3 runs to 16 residues. Full variable domain (rest looked up from reference TRBV7-8 and TRBJ2-3): GAGVSQSPRYKVAKRGQDVALRCDPISGHVSLFWYQQALGQGPEFLTYFQNEAQLDKSGLPSDRFFAERPEGSVSTLKIQRTQQEDSAVYLCASATGDRGKTDTQYFGPGTRLTVL.

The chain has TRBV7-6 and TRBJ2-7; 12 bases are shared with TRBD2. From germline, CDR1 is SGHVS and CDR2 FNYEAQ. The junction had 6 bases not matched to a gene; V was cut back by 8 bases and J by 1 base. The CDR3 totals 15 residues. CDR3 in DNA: TGTGCCAGCGGATTACTAGCGGGAGGATCCTACGAGCAGTACTTC. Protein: CASGLLAGGSYEQYF. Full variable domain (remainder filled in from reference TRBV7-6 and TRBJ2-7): GAGVSQSPRYKVTKRGQDVALRCDPISGHVSLYWYRQALGQGPEFLTYFNYEAQQDKSGLPNDRFSAERPEGSISTLTIQRTEQRDSAMYRCASGLLAGGSYEQYFGPGTRLTVT.

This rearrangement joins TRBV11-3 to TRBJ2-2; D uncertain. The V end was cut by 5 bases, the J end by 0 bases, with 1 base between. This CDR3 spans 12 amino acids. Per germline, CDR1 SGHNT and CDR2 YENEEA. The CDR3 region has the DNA TGTGCCAGCAGCCCGAACACCGGGGAGCTGTTTTTT. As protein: CASSPNTGELFF.

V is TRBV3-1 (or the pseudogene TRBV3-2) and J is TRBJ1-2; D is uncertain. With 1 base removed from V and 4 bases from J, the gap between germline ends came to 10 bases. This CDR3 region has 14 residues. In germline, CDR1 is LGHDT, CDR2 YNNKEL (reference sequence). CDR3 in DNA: TGTGCCAGCAGCCAAGGACACCGATTCTATGGCTACACCTTC. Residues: CASSQGHRFYGYTF.

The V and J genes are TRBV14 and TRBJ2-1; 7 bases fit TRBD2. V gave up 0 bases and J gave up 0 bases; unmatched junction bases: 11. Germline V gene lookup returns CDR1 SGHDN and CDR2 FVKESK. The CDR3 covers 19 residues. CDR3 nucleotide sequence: TGTGCCAGCAGCCAAGATGAAGGAGGTTGGGGGGGCTCCTACAATGAGCAGTTCTTC. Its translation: CASSQDEGGWGGSYNEQFF.

CDR3 sequence reads: CASSLGGTTDLEQFF. The CDR3 nucleotides are TGTGCCAGCAGCTTAGGAGGGACAACCGACCTGGAGCAGTTCTTC. This chain links TRBV11-2 with TRBJ2-1; D is perhaps TRBD1 (6 bases). The CDR3 extends over 15 amino acids. The V gene's germline CDR1 is SGHAT and CDR2 FQNNGV. Deletions cut 1 base from V and 10 bases from J, with 17 bases between.

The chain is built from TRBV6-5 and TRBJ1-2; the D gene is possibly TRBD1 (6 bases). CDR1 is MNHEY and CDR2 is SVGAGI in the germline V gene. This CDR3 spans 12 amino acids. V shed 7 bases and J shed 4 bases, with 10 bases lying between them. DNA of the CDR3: TGTGCCAGCAAGCGGGGGCCCTATGGCTACACCTTC. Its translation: CASKRGPYGYTF.

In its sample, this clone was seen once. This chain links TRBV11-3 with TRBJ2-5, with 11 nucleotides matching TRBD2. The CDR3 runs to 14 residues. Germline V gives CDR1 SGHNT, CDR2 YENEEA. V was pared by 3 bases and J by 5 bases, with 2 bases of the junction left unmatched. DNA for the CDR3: TGTGCCAGCAGCTTGACTAGCGGGGCGGAGACCCAGTACTTC. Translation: CASSLTSGAETQYF.

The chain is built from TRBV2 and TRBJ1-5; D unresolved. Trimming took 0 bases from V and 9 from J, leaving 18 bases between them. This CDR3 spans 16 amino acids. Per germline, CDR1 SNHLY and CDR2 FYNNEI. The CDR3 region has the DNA TGTGCCAGCAGTGAAGCGCTTCTGGGGTCCCCCAGGCCCCAGCATTTT. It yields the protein CASSEALLGSPRPQHF.